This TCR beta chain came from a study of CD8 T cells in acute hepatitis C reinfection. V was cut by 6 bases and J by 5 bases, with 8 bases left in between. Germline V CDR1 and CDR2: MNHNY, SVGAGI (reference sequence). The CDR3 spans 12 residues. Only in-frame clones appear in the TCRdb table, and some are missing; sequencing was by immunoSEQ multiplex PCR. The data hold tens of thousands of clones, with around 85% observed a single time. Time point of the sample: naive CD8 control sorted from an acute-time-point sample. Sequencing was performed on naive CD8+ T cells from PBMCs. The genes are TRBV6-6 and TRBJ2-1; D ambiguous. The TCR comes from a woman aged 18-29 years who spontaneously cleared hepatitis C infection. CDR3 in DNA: TGTGCCAGCAGAGCGCCAAACAATGAGCAGTTCTTC. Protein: CASRAPNNEQFF.